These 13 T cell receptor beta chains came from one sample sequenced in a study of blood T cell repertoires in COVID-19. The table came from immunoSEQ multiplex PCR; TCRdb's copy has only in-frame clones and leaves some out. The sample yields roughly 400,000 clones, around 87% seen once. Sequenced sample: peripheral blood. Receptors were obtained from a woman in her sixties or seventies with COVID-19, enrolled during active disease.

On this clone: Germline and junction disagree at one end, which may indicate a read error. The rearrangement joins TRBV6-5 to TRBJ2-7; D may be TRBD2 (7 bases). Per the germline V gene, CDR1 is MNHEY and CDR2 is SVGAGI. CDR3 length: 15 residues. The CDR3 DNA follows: TGTGCCAGCACCTCCCCCGGGGGGCTCGGCTACGGGCAGTACTTC. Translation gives CASTSPGGLGYGQYF.

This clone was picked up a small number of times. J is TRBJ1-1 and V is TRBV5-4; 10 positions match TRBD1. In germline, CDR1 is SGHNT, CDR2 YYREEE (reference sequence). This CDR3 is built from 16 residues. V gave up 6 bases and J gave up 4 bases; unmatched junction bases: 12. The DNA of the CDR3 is TGTGCCAGCACCCTCTGGGACAGGGGAAGGAGCACTGAAGCTTTCTTT. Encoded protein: CASTLWDRGRSTEAFF.

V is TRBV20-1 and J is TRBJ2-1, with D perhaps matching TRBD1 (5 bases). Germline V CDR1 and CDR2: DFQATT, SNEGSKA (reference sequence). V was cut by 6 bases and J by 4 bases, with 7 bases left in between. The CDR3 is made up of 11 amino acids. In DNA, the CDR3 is TGCAGTGCGGCAGGGTACAATGAGCAGTTCTTC. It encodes CSAAGYNEQFF.

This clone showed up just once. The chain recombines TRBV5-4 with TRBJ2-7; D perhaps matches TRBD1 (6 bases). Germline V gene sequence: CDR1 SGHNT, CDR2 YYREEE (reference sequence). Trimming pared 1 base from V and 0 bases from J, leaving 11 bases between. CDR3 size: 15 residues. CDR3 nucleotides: TGTGCCAGCAGCTTGCAGGGGACGCGCTCCTACGAGCAGTACTTC. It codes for CASSLQGTRSYEQYF.

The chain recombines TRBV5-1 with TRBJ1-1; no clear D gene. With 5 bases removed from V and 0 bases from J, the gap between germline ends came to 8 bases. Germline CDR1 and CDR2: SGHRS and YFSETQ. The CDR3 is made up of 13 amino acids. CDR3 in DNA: TGCGCCAGCAGTAAGTACATGAACACTGAAGCTTTCTTT. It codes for CASSKYMNTEAFF.

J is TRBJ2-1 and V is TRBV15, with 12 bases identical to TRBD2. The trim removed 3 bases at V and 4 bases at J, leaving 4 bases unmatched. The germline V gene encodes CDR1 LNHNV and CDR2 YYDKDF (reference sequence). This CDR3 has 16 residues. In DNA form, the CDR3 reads TGTGCCACCAGCAGGCGTCTAGCGGGGGGGTACAATGAGCAGTTCTTC. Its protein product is CATSRRLAGGYNEQFF.

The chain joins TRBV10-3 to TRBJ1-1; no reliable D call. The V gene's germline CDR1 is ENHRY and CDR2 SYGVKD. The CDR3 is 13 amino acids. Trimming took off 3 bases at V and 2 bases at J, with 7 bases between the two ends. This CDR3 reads CAISDRSNTEAFF. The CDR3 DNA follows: TGTGCCATCAGTGACCGGTCCAACACTGAAGCTTTCTTT.

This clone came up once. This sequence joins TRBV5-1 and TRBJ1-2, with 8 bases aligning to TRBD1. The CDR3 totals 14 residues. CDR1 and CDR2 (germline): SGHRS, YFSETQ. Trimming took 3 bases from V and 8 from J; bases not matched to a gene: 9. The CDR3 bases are TGCGCCAGCAGCTCGACAGGGGCTTCCCGGGGCTACACCTTC. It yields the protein CASSSTGASRGYTF.

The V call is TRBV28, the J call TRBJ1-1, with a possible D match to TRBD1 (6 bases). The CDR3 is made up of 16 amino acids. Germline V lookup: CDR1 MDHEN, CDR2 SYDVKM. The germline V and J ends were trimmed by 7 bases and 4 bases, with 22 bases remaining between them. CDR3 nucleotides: TGTGCCAGCAACCCCCCGGCAGGGGACCAAGCCACTGAAGCTTTCTTT. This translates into CASNPPAGDQATEAFF. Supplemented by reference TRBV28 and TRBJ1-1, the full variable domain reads DVKVTQSSRYLVKRTGEKVFLECVQDMDHENMFWYRQDPGLGLRLIYFSYDVKMKEKGDIPEGYSVSREKKERFSLILESASTNQTSMYLCASNPPAGDQATEAFFGQGTRLTVV.

Here the CDR3 reads CASSDHLRFTEAFF. The CDR3 DNA is TGTGCCAGCAGTGATCACTTACGGTTCACTGAAGCTTTCTTT. V usage is TRBV25-1 and J usage is TRBJ1-1; D is unclear. Trimming removed 3 bases at V and 4 bases at J, with 12 bases between. This CDR3 has 14 amino acids. Germline V gene lookup returns CDR1 MGHDK and CDR2 SYGVNS.

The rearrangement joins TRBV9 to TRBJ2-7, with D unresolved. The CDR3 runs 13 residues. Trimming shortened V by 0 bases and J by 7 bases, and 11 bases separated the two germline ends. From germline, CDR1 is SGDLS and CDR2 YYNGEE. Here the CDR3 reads CASSVEDFGEQYF. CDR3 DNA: TGTGCCAGCAGCGTAGAAGATTTCGGGGAGCAGTACTTC.

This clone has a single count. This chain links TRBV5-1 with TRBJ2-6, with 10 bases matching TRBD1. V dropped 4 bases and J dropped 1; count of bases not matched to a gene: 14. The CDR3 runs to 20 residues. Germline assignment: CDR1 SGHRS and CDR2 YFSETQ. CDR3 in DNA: TGCGCCAGCAGCCCGCCCAACCTCGGACAGGGGGAATCTGGGGCCAACGTCCTGACTTTC. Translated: CASSPPNLGQGESGANVLTF.

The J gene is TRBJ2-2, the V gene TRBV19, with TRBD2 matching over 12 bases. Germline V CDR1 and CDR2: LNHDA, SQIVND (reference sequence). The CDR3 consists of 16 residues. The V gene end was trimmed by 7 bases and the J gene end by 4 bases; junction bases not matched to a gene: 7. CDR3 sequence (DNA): TGTGCCAGTATCCGGACTAGCGGGGCTGCCACCGGGGAGCTGTTTTTT. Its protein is CASIRTSGAATGELFF.